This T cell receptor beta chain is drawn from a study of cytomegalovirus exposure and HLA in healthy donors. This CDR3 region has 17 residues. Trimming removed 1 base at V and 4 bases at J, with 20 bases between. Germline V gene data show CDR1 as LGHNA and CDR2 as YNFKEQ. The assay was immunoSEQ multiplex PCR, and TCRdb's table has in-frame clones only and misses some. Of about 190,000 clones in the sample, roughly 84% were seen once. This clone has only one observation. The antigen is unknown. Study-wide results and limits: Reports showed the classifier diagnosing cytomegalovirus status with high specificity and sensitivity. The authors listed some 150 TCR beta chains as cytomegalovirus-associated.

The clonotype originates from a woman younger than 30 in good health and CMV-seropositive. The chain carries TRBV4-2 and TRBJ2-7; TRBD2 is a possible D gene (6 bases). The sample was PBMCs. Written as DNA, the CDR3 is TGTGCCAGCAGCCAAGTGGAACGCGACAGCGGGCTATACGAGCAGTACTTC. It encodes CASSQVERDSGLYEQYF.